The T cell receptor (beta chain) described here comes from a study of OX40 agonist ivuxolimab in advanced cancers. V shed 5 bases and J shed 0 bases, with 11 bases lying between them. The CDR3 totals 16 residues. Germline CDR1 SGHTA, CDR2 FQGNSA. Produced via immunoSEQ multiplex PCR; TCRdb's table is partial and in-frame only. This table holds 75,000 to 100,000 clones, roughly 91% found once. V usage is TRBV7-2 and J usage is TRBJ2-6; perhaps TRBD2 as D (5 bases). Sequences were derived from CD4+ or CD8+ T cells sorted from blood, sampled in a trial of the OX40 agonist ivuxolimab. The clonotype originates from an adult with an advanced solid tumor such as melanoma, head and neck, liver or kidney cancer. The CDR3 is CASSARGTSGANVLTF. The CDR3 DNA follows: TGTGCCAGCAGCGCCCGGGGAACCTCTGGGGCCAACGTCCTGACTTTC. The full variable domain, with the rest looked up from reference TRBV7-2 and TRBJ2-6, is GAGVSQSPSNKVTEKGKDVELRCDPISGHTALYWYRQSLGQGLEFLIYFQGNSAPDKSGLPSDRFSAERTGGSVSTLTIQRTQQEDSAVYLCASSARGTSGANVLTFGAGSRLTVL.